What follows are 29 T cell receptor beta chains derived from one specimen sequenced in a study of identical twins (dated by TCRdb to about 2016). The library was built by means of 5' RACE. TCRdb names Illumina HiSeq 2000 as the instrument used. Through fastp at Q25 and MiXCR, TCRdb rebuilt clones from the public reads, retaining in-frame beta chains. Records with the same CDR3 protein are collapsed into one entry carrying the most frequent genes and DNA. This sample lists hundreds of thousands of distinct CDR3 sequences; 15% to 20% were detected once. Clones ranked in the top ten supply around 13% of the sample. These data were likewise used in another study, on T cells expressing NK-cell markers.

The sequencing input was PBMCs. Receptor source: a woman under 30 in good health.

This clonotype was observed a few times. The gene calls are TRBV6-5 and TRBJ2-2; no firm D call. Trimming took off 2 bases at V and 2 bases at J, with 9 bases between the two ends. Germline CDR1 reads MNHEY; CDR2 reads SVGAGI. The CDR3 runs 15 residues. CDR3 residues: CASSYAGPNTGELFF. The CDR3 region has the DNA TGTGCCAGCAGTTACGCAGGACCTAACACCGGGGAGCTGTTTTTT.

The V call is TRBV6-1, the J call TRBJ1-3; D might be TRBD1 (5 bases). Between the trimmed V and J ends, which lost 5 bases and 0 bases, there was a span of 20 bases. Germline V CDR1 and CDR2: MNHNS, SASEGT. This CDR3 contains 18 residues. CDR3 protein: CASSTDILEFLSGNTIYF. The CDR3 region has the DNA TGTGCCAGCAGTACGGACATCCTGGAGTTCCTCTCTGGAAACACCATATATTTT.

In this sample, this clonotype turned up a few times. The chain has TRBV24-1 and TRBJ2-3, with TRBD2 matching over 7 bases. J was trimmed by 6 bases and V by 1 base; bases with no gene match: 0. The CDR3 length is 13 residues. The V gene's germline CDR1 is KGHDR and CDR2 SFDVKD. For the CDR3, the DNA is TGTGCCACCAGTGATTTTAGCGGGGATACGCAGTATTTT. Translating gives CATSDFSGDTQYF.

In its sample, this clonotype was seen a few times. DNA for the CDR3: TGTGCCAGCTCTTTGACTAGCCCACAATACGAGCAGTACTTC. Residues: CASSLTSPQYEQYF. The chain is built from TRBV18 and TRBJ2-7; TRBD2 aligns across 7 bases. The CDR3 contains 14 residues. The V gene end was trimmed by 6 bases and the J gene end by 4 bases; junction bases not matched to a gene: 9. The V gene's germline CDR1 is KGHSH and CDR2 LQKENI.

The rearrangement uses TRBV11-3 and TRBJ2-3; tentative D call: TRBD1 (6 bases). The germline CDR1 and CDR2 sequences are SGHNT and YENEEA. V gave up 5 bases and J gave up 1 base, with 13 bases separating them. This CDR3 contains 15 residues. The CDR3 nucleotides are TGTGCCAGCAGCGCCAGGGACACCCGCACAGATACGCAGTATTTT. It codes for CASSARDTRTDTQYF.

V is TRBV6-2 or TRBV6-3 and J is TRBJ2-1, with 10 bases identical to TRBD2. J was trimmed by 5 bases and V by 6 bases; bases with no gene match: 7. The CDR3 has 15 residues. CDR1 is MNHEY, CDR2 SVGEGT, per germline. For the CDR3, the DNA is TGTGCCAGCAGACAATGGACTAGCGGCAACAATGAGCAGTTCTTC. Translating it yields CASRQWTSGNNEQFF.

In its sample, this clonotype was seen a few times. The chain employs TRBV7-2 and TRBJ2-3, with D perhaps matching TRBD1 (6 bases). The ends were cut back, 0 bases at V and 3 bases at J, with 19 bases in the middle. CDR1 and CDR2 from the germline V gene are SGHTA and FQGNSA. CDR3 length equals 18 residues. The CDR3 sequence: CASSLATGPLWRTDTQYF. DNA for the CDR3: TGTGCCAGCAGCTTAGCCACAGGGCCTTTATGGAGAACAGATACGCAGTATTTT.

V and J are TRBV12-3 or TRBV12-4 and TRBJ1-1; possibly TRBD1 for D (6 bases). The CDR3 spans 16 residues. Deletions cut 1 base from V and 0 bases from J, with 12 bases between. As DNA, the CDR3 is TGTGCCAGCAGTTTAGAGGGGGTAGGGATGAACACTGAAGCTTTCTTT. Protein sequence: CASSLEGVGMNTEAFF.

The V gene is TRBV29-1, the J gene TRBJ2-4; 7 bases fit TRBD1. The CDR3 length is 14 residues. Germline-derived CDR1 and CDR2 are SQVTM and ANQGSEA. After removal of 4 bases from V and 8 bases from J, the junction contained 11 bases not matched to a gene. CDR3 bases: TGCAGCGTTGCTCCAGGGGGTGATTGGGACATTCAGTACTTC. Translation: CSVAPGGDWDIQYF.

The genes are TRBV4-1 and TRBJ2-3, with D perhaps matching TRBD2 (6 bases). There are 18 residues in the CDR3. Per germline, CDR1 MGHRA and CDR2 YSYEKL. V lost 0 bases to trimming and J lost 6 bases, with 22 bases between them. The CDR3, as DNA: TGCGCCAGCAGCCAAGATGTCCCACCCGGGAGTTGGTGGGATACGCAGTATTTT. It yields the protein CASSQDVPPGSWWDTQYF.

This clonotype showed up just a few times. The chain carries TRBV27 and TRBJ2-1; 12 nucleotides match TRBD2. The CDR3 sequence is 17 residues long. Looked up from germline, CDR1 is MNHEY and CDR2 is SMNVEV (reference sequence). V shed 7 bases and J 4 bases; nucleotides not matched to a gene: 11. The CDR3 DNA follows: TGTGCCAGCACGGGGCTAGCGGGGGGGATAATTTACAATGAGCAGTTCTTC. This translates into CASTGLAGGIIYNEQFF.

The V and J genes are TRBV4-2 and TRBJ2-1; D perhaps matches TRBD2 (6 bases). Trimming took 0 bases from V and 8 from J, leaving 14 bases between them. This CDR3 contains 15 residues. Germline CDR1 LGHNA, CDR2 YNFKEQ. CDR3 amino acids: CASSQDSPSAYEQFF. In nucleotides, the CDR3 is TGTGCCAGCAGCCAAGATAGCCCTAGCGCATATGAGCAGTTCTTC.

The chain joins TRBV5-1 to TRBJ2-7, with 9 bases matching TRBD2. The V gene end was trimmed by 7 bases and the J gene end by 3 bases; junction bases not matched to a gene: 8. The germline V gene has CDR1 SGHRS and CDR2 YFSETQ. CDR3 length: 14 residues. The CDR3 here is CASRPGTSFYEQYF. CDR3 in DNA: TGCGCCAGCCGCCCCGGGACTAGCTTCTACGAGCAGTACTTC.

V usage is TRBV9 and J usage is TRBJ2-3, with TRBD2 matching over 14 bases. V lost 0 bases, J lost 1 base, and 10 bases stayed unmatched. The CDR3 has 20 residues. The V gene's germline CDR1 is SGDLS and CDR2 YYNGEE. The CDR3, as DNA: TGTGCCAGCAGCGTAGGATGGACTAGCGGGGGGAGGCGAGGCACAGATACGCAGTATTTT. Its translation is CASSVGWTSGGRRGTDTQYF.

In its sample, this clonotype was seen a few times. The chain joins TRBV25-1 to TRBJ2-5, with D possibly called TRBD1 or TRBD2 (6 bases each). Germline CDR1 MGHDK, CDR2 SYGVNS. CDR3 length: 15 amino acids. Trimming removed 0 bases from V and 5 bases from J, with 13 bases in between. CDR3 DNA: TGTGCCAGCAGTGAATACTCGGGGGCGGCCGAGACCCAGTACTTC. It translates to CASSEYSGAAETQYF.

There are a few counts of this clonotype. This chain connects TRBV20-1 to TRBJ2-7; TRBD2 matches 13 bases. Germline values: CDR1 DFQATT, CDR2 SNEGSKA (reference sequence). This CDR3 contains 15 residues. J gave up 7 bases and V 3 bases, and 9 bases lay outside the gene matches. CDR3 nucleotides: TGCAGTGCTAGTGTACCGGGACTAGCGGGATCTGAGCAGTACTTC. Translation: CSASVPGLAGSEQYF.

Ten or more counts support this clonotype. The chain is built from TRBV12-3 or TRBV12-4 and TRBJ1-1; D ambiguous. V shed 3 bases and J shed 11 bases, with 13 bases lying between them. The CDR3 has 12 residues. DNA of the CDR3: TGTGCCAGCAGTTTCCCAGGCGGGCAGGCTTTCTTT. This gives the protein CASSFPGGQAFF.

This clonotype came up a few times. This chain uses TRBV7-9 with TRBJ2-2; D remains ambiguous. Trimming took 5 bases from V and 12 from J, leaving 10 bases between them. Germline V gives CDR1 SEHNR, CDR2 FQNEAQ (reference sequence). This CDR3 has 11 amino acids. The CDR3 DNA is TGTGCCAGCAGCCCCATAGTAAAGCTGTTTTTT. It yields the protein CASSPIVKLFF. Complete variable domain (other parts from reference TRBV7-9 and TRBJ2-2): DTGVSQNPRHKITKRGQNVTFRCDPISEHNRLYWYRQTLGQGPEFLTYFQNEAQLEKSRLLSDRFSAERPKGSFSTLEIQRTEQGDSAMYLCASSPIVKLFFGEGSRLTVL.

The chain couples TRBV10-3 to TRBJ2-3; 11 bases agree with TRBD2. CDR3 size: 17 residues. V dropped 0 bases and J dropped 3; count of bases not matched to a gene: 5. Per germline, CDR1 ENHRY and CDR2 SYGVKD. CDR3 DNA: TGTGCCATCAGTGAGTCCCTAGCGGGAGGAGGTACAGATACGCAGTATTTT. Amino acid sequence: CAISESLAGGGTDTQYF.

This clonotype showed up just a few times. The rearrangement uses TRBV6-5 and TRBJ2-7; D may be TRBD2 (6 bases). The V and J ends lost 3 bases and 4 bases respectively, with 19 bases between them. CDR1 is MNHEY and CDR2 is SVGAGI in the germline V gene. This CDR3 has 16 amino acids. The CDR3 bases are TGTGCCAGCAGTTATCTCCGCGGCGGGAAGGATTACGAGCAGTACTTC. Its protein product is CASSYLRGGKDYEQYF.

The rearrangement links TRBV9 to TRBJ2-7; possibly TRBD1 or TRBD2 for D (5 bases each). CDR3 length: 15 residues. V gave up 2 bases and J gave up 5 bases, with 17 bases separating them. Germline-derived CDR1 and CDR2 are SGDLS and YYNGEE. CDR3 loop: CASSVGPAQGNEQYF. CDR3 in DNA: TGTGCCAGCAGCGTGGGACCGGCCCAGGGAAACGAGCAGTACTTC.

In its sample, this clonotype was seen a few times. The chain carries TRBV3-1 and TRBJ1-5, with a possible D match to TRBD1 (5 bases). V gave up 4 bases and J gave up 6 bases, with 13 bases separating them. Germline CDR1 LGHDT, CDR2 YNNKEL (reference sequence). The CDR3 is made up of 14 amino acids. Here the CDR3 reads CASSLGGEVQPQHF. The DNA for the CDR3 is TGTGCCAGCAGCCTGGGGGGGGAGGTTCAGCCCCAGCATTTT.

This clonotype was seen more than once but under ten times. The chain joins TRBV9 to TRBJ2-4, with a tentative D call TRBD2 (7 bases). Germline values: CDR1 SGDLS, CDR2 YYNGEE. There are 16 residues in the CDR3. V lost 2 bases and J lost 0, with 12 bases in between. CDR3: CASSVGGHVAKNIQYF. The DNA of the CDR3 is TGTGCCAGCAGCGTCGGGGGGCATGTAGCCAAAAACATTCAGTACTTC.

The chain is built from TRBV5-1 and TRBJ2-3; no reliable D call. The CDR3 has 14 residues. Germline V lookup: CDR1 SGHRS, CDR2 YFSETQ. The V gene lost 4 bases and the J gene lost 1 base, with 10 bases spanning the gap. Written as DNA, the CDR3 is TGCGCCAGCAGCGAAGTCAAACGCACAGATACGCAGTATTTT. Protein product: CASSEVKRTDTQYF.

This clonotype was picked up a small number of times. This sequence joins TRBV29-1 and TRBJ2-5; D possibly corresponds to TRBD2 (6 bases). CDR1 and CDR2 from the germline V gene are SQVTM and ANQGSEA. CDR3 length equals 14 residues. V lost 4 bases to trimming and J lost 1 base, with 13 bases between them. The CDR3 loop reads CSVARGTAQETQYF. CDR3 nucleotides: TGCAGCGTTGCGCGCGGGACTGCCCAAGAGACCCAGTACTTC.

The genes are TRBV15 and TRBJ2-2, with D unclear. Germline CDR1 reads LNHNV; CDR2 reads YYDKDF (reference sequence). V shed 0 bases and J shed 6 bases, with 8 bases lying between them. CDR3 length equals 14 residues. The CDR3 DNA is TGTGCCACCAGCAGAGATCCGCTCCCCGGGGAGCTGTTTTTT. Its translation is CATSRDPLPGELFF. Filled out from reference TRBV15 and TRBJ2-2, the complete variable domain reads DAMVIQNPRYQVTQFGKPVTLSCSQTLNHNVMYWYQQKSSQAPKLLFHYYDKDFNNEADTPDNFQSRRPNTSFCFLDIRSPGLGDTAMYLCATSRDPLPGELFFGEGSRLTVL.

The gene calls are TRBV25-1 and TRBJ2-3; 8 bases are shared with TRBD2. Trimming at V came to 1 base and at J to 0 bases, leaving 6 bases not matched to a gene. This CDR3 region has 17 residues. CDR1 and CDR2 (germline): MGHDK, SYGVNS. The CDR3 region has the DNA TGTGCCAGCAGTGAATTAGGGTCTAGCGGGAGCACAGATACGCAGTATTTT. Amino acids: CASSELGSSGSTDTQYF.

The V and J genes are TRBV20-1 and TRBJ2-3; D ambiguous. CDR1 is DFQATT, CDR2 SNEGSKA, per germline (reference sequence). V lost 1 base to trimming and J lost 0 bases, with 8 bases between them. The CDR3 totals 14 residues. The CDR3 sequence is CSARGLPSTDTQYF. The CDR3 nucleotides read TGCAGTGCTAGAGGTCTTCCTAGCACAGATACGCAGTATTTT.

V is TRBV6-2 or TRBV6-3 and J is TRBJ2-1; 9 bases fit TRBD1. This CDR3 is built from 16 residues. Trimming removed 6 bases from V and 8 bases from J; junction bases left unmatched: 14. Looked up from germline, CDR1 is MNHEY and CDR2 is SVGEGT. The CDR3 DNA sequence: TGTGCCAGCAGACCCCCTTGGACAGGGGTTGGTGATGAGCAGTTCTTC. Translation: CASRPPWTGVGDEQFF.